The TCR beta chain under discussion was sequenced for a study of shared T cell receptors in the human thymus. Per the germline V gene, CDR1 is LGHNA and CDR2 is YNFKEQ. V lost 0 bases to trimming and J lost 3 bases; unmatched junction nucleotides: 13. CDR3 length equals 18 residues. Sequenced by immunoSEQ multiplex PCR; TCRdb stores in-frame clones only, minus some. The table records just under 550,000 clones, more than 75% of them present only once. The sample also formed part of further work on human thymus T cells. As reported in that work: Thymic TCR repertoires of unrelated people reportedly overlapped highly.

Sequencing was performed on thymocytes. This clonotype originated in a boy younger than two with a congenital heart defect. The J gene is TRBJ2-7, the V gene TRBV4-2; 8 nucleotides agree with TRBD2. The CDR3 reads CASSQDLGVGLEYYEQYF. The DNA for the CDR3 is TGTGCCAGCAGCCAAGACTTAGGGGTGGGACTAGAATACTACGAGCAGTACTTC.